This T cell receptor (beta chain) was captured by sequencing in a study of shared T cell receptors in the human thymus. The germline gives CDR1 MGHRA, CDR2 YSYEKL. CDR3 length equals 18 residues. With 1 base removed from V and 6 bases from J, the gap between germline ends came to 22 bases. Here immunoSEQ multiplex PCR was the method, and the copy in TCRdb shows in-frame clones only, minus some. The sample has about 710,000 clones, roughly 86% seen once; the top ten hold under 0.01%. This clone was observed a handful of times. This sample was also put to use in a study of human thymus T cells. This second study notes: The thymus tissue came from resections taken during corrective heart surgery.

The specimen was thymocytes. This receptor was identified in a boy under two years old with a congenital heart defect. This chain links TRBV4-1 with TRBJ2-1, with D perhaps TRBD2 (5 bases). CDR3 DNA: TGCGCCAGCAGCCAAGCCGGGGTACCGATGGAACACTTCAATGAGCAGTTCTTC. This translates into CASSQAGVPMEHFNEQFF.